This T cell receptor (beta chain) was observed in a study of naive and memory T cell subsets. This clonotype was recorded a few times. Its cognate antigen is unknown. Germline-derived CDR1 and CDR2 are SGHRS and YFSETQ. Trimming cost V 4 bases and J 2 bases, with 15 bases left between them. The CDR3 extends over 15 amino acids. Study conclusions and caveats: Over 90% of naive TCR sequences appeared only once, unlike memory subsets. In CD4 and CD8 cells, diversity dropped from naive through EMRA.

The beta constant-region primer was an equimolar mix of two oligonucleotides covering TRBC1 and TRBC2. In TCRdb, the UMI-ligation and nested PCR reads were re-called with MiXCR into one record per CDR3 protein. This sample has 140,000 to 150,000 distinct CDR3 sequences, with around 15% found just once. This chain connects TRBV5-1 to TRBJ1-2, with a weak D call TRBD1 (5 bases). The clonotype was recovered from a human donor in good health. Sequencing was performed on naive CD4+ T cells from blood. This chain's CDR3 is CASSAGGGQNYGYTF. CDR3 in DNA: TGCGCCAGCAGCGCTGGGGGTGGGCAGAACTATGGCTACACCTTC.